What follows describes a single T cell receptor (beta chain). Its matching antigen is unknown. CDR3 length: 14 residues. V shed 5 bases and J 5 bases; nucleotides not matched to a gene: 6. Germline loops: CDR1 MDHEN, CDR2 SYDVKM. The PCR ran on 60 Vbeta and 13 Jbeta primers. Assay used: immunoSEQ multiplex PCR; TCRdb lists only in-frame clones, some missing. The table includes approximately 150,000 clones, roughly 74% detected once. These data belong to a study of cytomegalovirus exposure and HLA in healthy donors. As for the study in general: Out of 398 genotyped donors, 81% belonged to the Caucasian-associated ancestry cluster. Study-level points and caveats: A later analysis linked some 17,000 TCR beta sequences to HLA alleles at 0.05 false discovery rate.

Sequencing was done on a sample of PBMCs. The V and J genes are TRBV28 and TRBJ2-5, with 9 bases matching TRBD1. This TCR was sampled from a man between 18 and 29 years old in good health and CMV-seropositive. CDR3: CASSPGDREETQYF. As DNA, the CDR3 is TGTGCCAGCAGTCCAGGGGACAGGGAGGAGACCCAGTACTTC.